One and the same sample provided the 20 T cell receptor beta chains below, sequenced in a study of cytomegalovirus exposure and HLA in healthy donors (dated by TCRdb to the late 2010s). The method was the immunoSEQ multiplex PCR assay. For the multiplex PCR, a mixture combining 60 forward primers for TCR Vbeta segments and 13 reverse primers for TCR Jbeta segments was used. The source is immuneACCESS, and TCRdb retained only in-frame sequences with V and J called. Part of the clones is not carried over; for the studies checked, unresolved V genes explain less than half of this, and the remainder is unexplained. For this sample the table gives about 140,000 clones, of which roughly 79% were detected only once. The ten largest clones capture roughly 1.4% of the sample. The sample was PBMCs. Every receptor here comes from a man younger than 45 in good health and CMV-seropositive.

V and J are TRBV7-8 and TRBJ2-3; 14 bases fit TRBD2. Trimming at V came to 4 bases and at J to 5 bases, leaving 8 bases not matched to a gene. Germline CDR1 reads SGHVS; CDR2 reads FQNEAQ. CDR3 length: 17 amino acids. The CDR3 DNA reads TGTGCCAGCAGCTCCGTGGGGACTAGCGGGAGTGAAGATACGCAGTATTTT. Translating gives CASSSVGTSGSEDTQYF.

The chain combines TRBV29-1 with TRBJ2-4; the match to TRBD1 covers 7 bases. The CDR3 is made up of 14 amino acids. Germline CDR1 reads SQVTM; CDR2 reads ANQGSEA. V trimming: 2 bases; J trimming: 0 bases; junction bases outside the gene matches: 1. CDR3 DNA sequence: TGCAGCGTTGAACGACAGGGAGCCAAAAACATTCAGTACTTC. This sequence encodes CSVERQGAKNIQYF.

V is TRBV5-1 and J is TRBJ1-6; D uncertain. Germline CDR1 reads SGHRS; CDR2 reads YFSETQ. Trimming took off 5 bases at V and 5 bases at J, with 8 bases between the two ends. The CDR3 covers 13 residues. The CDR3 nucleotides read TGCGCCAGCAGGGCGGGAAATAATTCACCCCTCCACTTT. Translated, it gives CASRAGNNSPLHF. The full variable domain, rest sourced from reference TRBV5-1 and TRBJ1-6, is KAGVTQTPRYLIKTRGQQVTLSCSPISGHRSVSWYQQTPGQGLQFLFEYFSETQRNKGNFPGRFSGRQFSNSRSEMNVSTLELGDSALYLCASRAGNNSPLHFGNGTRLTVT.

The genes are TRBV28 and TRBJ1-5; 7 nucleotides agree with TRBD1. V was pared by 2 bases and J by 4 bases, with 2 bases of the junction left unmatched. Germline V gives CDR1 MDHEN, CDR2 SYDVKM. The CDR3 has 14 residues. The CDR3 DNA reads as TGTGCCAGCAGTTTACACAGGGGTAATCAGCCCCAGCATTTT. Amino acids: CASSLHRGNQPQHF. Combining the CDR3 with reference TRBV28 and TRBJ1-5 gives the whole variable domain DVKVTQSSRYLVKRTGEKVFLECVQDMDHENMFWYRQDPGLGLRLIYFSYDVKMKEKGDIPEGYSVSREKKERFSLILESASTNQTSMYLCASSLHRGNQPQHFGDGTRLSIL.

CDR3 residues: CAAGLETQYF. The CDR3 DNA follows: TGTGCCGCAGGGCTGGAGACCCAGTACTTC. V is TRBV28 and J is TRBJ2-5, with a tentative D call TRBD1 (5 bases). The CDR3 contains 10 residues. Germline V gene sequence: CDR1 MDHEN, CDR2 SYDVKM. V was clipped by 11 bases and J by 5 bases, with 9 bases between them.

CDR3 protein: CAWSGGGEAEQFF. The CDR3 nucleotides read TGTGCCTGGAGTGGCGGGGGGGAGGCTGAGCAGTTCTTC. This chain links TRBV30 with TRBJ2-1, with 9 bases fitting TRBD2. Losses at the gene ends were 1 base for V and 9 bases for J; bases not matched to a gene: 4. CDR1 GTSNPN and CDR2 SVGIG come from the germline V gene (reference sequence). The CDR3 covers 13 residues.

The rearrangement links TRBV6-5 to TRBJ2-1; a possible D gene is TRBD1 (6 bases). CDR1 is MNHEY, CDR2 SVGAGI, per germline. The CDR3 spans 15 residues. Trimming pared 4 bases from V and 0 bases from J, leaving 10 bases between. In DNA, the CDR3 is TGTGCCAGCAGTTCGCCAGGGGACTCCTACAATGAGCAGTTCTTC. This sequence encodes CASSSPGDSYNEQFF.

This clone was detected once. The rearrangement links TRBV5-4 to TRBJ2-5; 8 bases fit TRBD1. This CDR3 contains 16 residues. V gave up 5 bases and J gave up 1 base; unmatched junction bases: 10. CDR1 SGHNT and CDR2 YYREEE come from the germline V gene (reference sequence). CDR3 sequence reads: CASSTTGAVLQETQYF. As DNA, the CDR3 is TGTGCCAGCAGTACGACAGGGGCAGTCCTCCAAGAGACCCAGTACTTC.

This clone was seen more than once but under ten times. V and J are TRBV6-1 and TRBJ2-3; D is ambiguous. The CDR3 sequence is 14 residues long. Per germline, CDR1 MNHNS and CDR2 SASEGT. V was clipped by 4 bases and J by 5 bases, with 13 bases between them. The CDR3 is CASSALRDEDTQYF. CDR3 DNA sequence: TGTGCCAGCAGTGCACTTCGAGATGAAGATACGCAGTATTTT.

This chain links TRBV6-1 with TRBJ2-1, with TRBD2 as a possible D gene (7 bases). The ends were cut back, 7 bases at V and 6 bases at J, with 19 bases in the middle. Germline V gene lookup returns CDR1 MNHNS and CDR2 SASEGT. This CDR3 contains 15 residues. CDR3 nucleotide sequence: TGTGCCAGCATCAGGGGCGGGGGCATGGCCAATGAGCAGTTCTTC. It encodes CASIRGGGMANEQFF.

The V call is TRBV25-1, the J call TRBJ2-5, with a tentative D call TRBD2 (6 bases). CDR3 length: 17 residues. V was pared by 1 base and J by 9 bases, with 24 bases between. From germline, CDR1 is MGHDK and CDR2 SYGVNS. The CDR3 protein is CASSESFGGARDQAQYF. The CDR3 DNA follows: TGTGCCAGCAGTGAATCCTTCGGCGGGGCAAGAGATCAGGCCCAGTACTTC.

This chain joins TRBV9 and TRBJ2-6; D call uncertain. Per the germline V gene, CDR1 is SGDLS and CDR2 is YYNGEE. CDR3 size: 18 residues. The V gene lost 0 bases and the J gene lost 0 bases, with 13 bases spanning the gap. This CDR3 reads CASSVANVVSSGANVLTF. The DNA of the CDR3 is TGTGCCAGCAGCGTAGCCAACGTCGTCAGCTCTGGGGCCAACGTCCTGACTTTC.

This chain links TRBV5-1 with TRBJ2-1, with D perhaps matching TRBD1 (6 bases). CDR3 length: 15 residues. Trimming cost V 4 bases and J 0 bases, with 11 bases left between them. Germline-derived CDR1 and CDR2 are SGHRS and YFSETQ. CDR3 in DNA: TGCGCCAGCAGCCCCTTACAGGGCTCCTACAATGAGCAGTTCTTC. Its protein product is CASSPLQGSYNEQFF.

This chain connects TRBV2 to TRBJ2-2; the match to TRBD2 covers 8 bases. The J segment lost 4 bases and the V segment lost 2 bases, leaving 12 bases of the junction unmatched. This CDR3 is 18 amino acids long. The V gene's germline CDR1 is SNHLY and CDR2 FYNNEI. The CDR3 nucleotides read TGTGCCAGCAGTGAATGGCTAGCGGGCGCGAGGTCCACCGGGGAGCTGTTTTTT. Translated: CASSEWLAGARSTGELFF.

This sequence joins TRBV28 and TRBJ1-5; D is ambiguous. V was shortened by 5 bases and J by 6 bases, with 20 bases between the two germline ends. Germline V gene sequence: CDR1 MDHEN, CDR2 SYDVKM. The CDR3 sequence is 16 residues long. CDR3 sequence (DNA): TGTGCCAGCAGTCCGCCCCTCTACAACCGCGGTCAGCCCCAGCATTTT. It encodes CASSPPLYNRGQPQHF.

This clone was detected a few times. The DNA for the CDR3 is TGTGCCAGCAGTTACTCGAGAACCGGGAGGCAGAACACTGAAGCTTTCTTT. Translation gives CASSYSRTGRQNTEAFF. The chain has TRBV6-7 and TRBJ1-1; the D is unclear. TRBV6-7 is an ORF; its function is uncertain. This CDR3 has 17 amino acids. V was shortened by 0 bases and J by 1 base, with 15 bases between the two germline ends.

V is TRBV5-1 and J is TRBJ1-6, with TRBD1 matching 7 bases. CDR1 and CDR2 from the germline V gene are SGHRS and YFSETQ. Trimming at V came to 3 bases and at J to 3 bases, leaving 6 bases not matched to a gene. The CDR3 loop spans 16 amino acids. The CDR3 is CASSWARDSYNSPLHF. The CDR3 coding sequence is TGCGCCAGCAGCTGGGCCCGGGACAGCTATAATTCACCCCTCCACTTT.

This clone was counted only a few times. The chain recombines TRBV5-1 with TRBJ2-5, with D maybe TRBD2 (5 bases). The CDR3 spans 16 residues. The V end lost 4 bases, the J end lost 1 base, and 17 bases lay between the germline ends. The germline CDR1 and CDR2 sequences are SGHRS and YFSETQ. The CDR3 loop reads CASSKQLVPPQETQYF. The CDR3 nucleotides are TGCGCCAGCAGCAAACAACTAGTCCCACCCCAAGAGACCCAGTACTTC.

This clone was counted only a few times. V gene TRBV5-6 combines with J gene TRBJ2-2; D unclear. The CDR3 length is 13 residues. Trimming pared 6 bases from V and 0 bases from J, leaving 6 bases between. Germline V gene data show CDR1 as SGHDT and CDR2 as YYEEEE. Here the CDR3 reads CASTLSNTGELFF. In DNA, the CDR3 is TGTGCCAGCACGCTATCGAACACCGGGGAGCTGTTTTTT.

V is TRBV27 and J is TRBJ1-6; 8 positions match TRBD1. The junction had 8 bases not matched to a gene; V was cut back by 6 bases and J by 4 bases. Germline lookup yields CDR1 MNHEY and CDR2 SMNVEV (reference sequence). CDR3 length equals 16 residues. CDR3 sequence (DNA): TGTGCCAGCAGCCAACGGGACAGGCCGTATAATTCACCCCTCCACTTT. Its translation is CASSQRDRPYNSPLHF.